These T cell receptor beta chains were read from a single sample in a study of CD8 T cells in Susac syndrome. One entry per CDR3 protein, called by TCRdb with MiXCR from the immunoSEQ multiplex PCR reads. The sample holds approximately 190,000 distinct CDR3 sequences, around 93% seen once. Sequenced sample: CD8+ T cells from PBMCs. These receptors came from a human donor with Susac syndrome. Each CDR3 is given with its conserved first and last residue. D genes are given only for firm matches. Size is stated for part of the rows, as once, few or many counts, or as a class when the clone is expanded.

J gene: TRBJ1-5; D gene: TRBD1; V gene: TRBV12-3/TRBV12-4; clone size: NA; CDR3 length: 14; CDR3 DNA: TGTGCCAGCAGCCCGGGACAGCTCAATCAGCCCCAGCATTTT; CDR3 protein: CASSPGQLNQPQHF
J gene: TRBJ1-5; D gene: TRBD1; V gene: TRBV27; clone size: NA; CDR3 length: 15; CDR3 DNA: TGTGCCAGCAGTCTAATGACAGGGGCCAATCAGCCCCAGCATTTT; CDR3 protein: CASSLMTGANQPQHF
J gene: TRBJ2-3; D gene: NA; V gene: TRBV27; clone size: NA; CDR3 length: 15; CDR3 DNA: TGTGCCAGCAGTTTATGGCCGGGGACCACAGATACGCAGTATTTT; CDR3 protein: CASSLWPGTTDTQYF
J gene: TRBJ2-5; D gene: TRBD1; V gene: TRBV7-2; clone size: NA; CDR3 length: 15; CDR3 DNA: TGTGCCAGCAGCTCGACAGGGGGAGTTTCAGAGACCCAGTACTTC; CDR3 protein: CASSSTGGVSETQYF
J gene: TRBJ2-7; D gene: NA; V gene: TRBV4-1; clone size: NA; CDR3 length: 13; CDR3 DNA: TGCGCCAGCAGCCAAGCTCGGCAGTCCGAGCAGTACTTC; CDR3 protein: CASSQARQSEQYF
J gene: TRBJ2-7; D gene: NA; V gene: TRBV13; clone size: NA; CDR3 length: 12; CDR3 DNA: TGTGCCAGCAGTTCCCAGGGTGACGAGCAGTACTTC; CDR3 protein: CASSSQGDEQYF
J gene: TRBJ2-2; D gene: NA; V gene: TRBV27; clone size: NA; CDR3 length: 12; CDR3 DNA: TGTGCCAGCAGTTTTTCCACCGGGGAGCTGTTTTTT; CDR3 protein: CASSFSTGELFF
J gene: TRBJ2-7; D gene: NA; V gene: TRBV28; clone size: NA; CDR3 length: 13; CDR3 DNA: TGTGCCAGCAAATCGACAGGAGCCTACGAGCAGTACTTC; CDR3 protein: CASKSTGAYEQYF
J gene: TRBJ2-1; D gene: NA; V gene: TRBV19; clone size: NA; CDR3 length: 13; CDR3 DNA: TGTGCCAGTAGTATACGTTACAACAATGAGCAGTTCTTC; CDR3 protein: CASSIRYNNEQFF
J gene: TRBJ2-7; D gene: TRBD2; V gene: TRBV20-1; clone size: NA; CDR3 length: 14; CDR3 DNA: TGCAGTGCTAGAGACGCGGGAGTTGGCTACGAGCAGTACTTC; CDR3 protein: CSARDAGVGYEQYF
J gene: TRBJ2-3; D gene: TRBD2; V gene: TRBV6-5; clone size: NA; CDR3 length: 15; CDR3 DNA: TGTGCCAGCACCCCGTGGGGCGGGGGGGACGATACGCAGTATTTT; CDR3 protein: CASTPWGGGDDTQYF
J gene: TRBJ2-5; D gene: TRBD2; V gene: TRBV28; clone size: NA; CDR3 length: 16; CDR3 DNA: TGTGCCAGCAGTTTAACTAGCGGGAGGGCAAGGGAGACCCAGTACTTC; CDR3 protein: CASSLTSGRARETQYF
J gene: TRBJ2-5; D gene: TRBD2; V gene: TRBV28; clone size: NA; CDR3 length: 13; CDR3 DNA: TGTGCCAGCACGGGCGGGAGCCAAGAGACCCAGTACTTC; CDR3 protein: CASTGGSQETQYF
J gene: TRBJ1-1; D gene: NA; V gene: TRBV15; clone size: NA; CDR3 length: 14; CDR3 DNA: TGTGCCACCAGCAGAGCCACAATGGGGGCCGAAGCTTTCTTT; CDR3 protein: CATSRATMGAEAFF
J gene: TRBJ1-2; D gene: NA; V gene: TRBV10-3; clone size: NA; CDR3 length: 16; CDR3 DNA: TGTGCCATCGTGGGCAGTGACAAGGAAGCTAACTATGGCTACACCTTC; CDR3 protein: CAIVGSDKEANYGYTF
J gene: TRBJ1-1; D gene: NA; V gene: TRBV7-8; clone size: NA; CDR3 length: 12; CDR3 DNA: TGTGCCAGCAGCCGTCCGAACACTGAAGCTTTCTTT; CDR3 protein: CASSRPNTEAFF
J gene: TRBJ2-7; D gene: NA; V gene: TRBV3-1; clone size: NA; CDR3 length: 14; CDR3 DNA: TGTGCCAGCAGCCAAGAAGGGAACTCCTACGAGCAGTACTTC; CDR3 protein: CASSQEGNSYEQYF
J gene: TRBJ1-1; D gene: NA; V gene: TRBV29-1; clone size: NA; CDR3 length: 13; CDR3 DNA: TGCAGCGTTGTTAACAGGGAGAACACTGAAGCTTTCTTT; CDR3 protein: CSVVNRENTEAFF
J gene: TRBJ1-1; D gene: TRBD1; V gene: TRBV15; clone size: NA; CDR3 length: 18; CDR3 DNA: TGTGCCACCAGCCGAGATGGACCGGGACAGTCCCTGAACACTGAAGCTTTCTTT; CDR3 protein: CATSRDGPGQSLNTEAFF
J gene: TRBJ2-1; D gene: TRBD2; V gene: TRBV7-7; clone size: NA; CDR3 length: 15; CDR3 DNA: TGTGCTAGCAGTATAGGTAGCGGGGGGGCCAATGAGCAGTTCTTC; CDR3 protein: CASSIGSGGANEQFF
J gene: TRBJ2-1; D gene: NA; V gene: TRBV9; clone size: NA; CDR3 length: 14; CDR3 DNA: TGTGCCAGCAGCGCTGGGAAAGGACGCAATGAGCAGTTCTTC; CDR3 protein: CASSAGKGRNEQFF
J gene: TRBJ1-4; D gene: NA; V gene: TRBV20-1; clone size: NA; CDR3 length: 14; CDR3 DNA: TGCAGTGCGCAAGGGGTGACAAGGAATGAAAAACTGTTTTTT; CDR3 protein: CSAQGVTRNEKLFF
J gene: TRBJ1-2; D gene: NA; V gene: TRBV28; clone size: NA; CDR3 length: 13; CDR3 DNA: TGTGCCAGCAGTCCCGTCCCTAGGGGTGGCTACACCTTC; CDR3 protein: CASSPVPRGGYTF
J gene: TRBJ2-1; D gene: TRBD2; V gene: TRBV7-9; clone size: once; CDR3 length: 15; CDR3 DNA: TGTGCCAGCAGCCGCCGGACTAGTCTGGGGCATGAGCAGTTCTTC; CDR3 protein: CASSRRTSLGHEQFF
J gene: TRBJ1-3; D gene: TRBD1; V gene: TRBV7-9; clone size: NA; CDR3 length: 15; CDR3 DNA: TGTGCCAGCAGCTTGACAGGGGTCGACGGAAACACCATATATTTT; CDR3 protein: CASSLTGVDGNTIYF
J gene: TRBJ1-5; D gene: NA; V gene: TRBV7-8; clone size: NA; CDR3 length: 18; CDR3 DNA: TGTGCCAGCAGCCCCCGGGACACTGGTAAAGATGGCAATCAGCCCCAGCATTTT; CDR3 protein: CASSPRDTGKDGNQPQHF
J gene: TRBJ2-7; D gene: TRBD2; V gene: TRBV13; clone size: NA; CDR3 length: 15; CDR3 DNA: TGTGCCAGCAGCGTGTGGACTAGCGGGGGACACGAGCAGTACTTC; CDR3 protein: CASSVWTSGGHEQYF
J gene: TRBJ2-7; D gene: NA; V gene: TRBV12-3/TRBV12-4; clone size: few; CDR3 length: 13; CDR3 DNA: TGTGCCAGCAGTTTGGAGAGGTCCTACGAGCAGTACTTC; CDR3 protein: CASSLERSYEQYF
J gene: TRBJ1-6; D gene: NA; V gene: TRBV20-1; clone size: once; CDR3 length: 12; CDR3 DNA: TGCAGTGCTAGAAAGGGGAATTCACCCCTCCACTTT; CDR3 protein: CSARKGNSPLHF
J gene: TRBJ2-7; D gene: TRBD2; V gene: TRBV5-1; clone size: NA; CDR3 length: 14; CDR3 DNA: TGCGCCAGCAGCTTGGCCAGCGGGAGAGTCGAGCAGTACTTC; CDR3 protein: CASSLASGRVEQYF
J gene: TRBJ2-7; D gene: NA; V gene: TRBV27; clone size: NA; CDR3 length: 13; CDR3 DNA: TGTGCCAGCAGTTTGGGGATAACTTACGAGCAGTACTTC; CDR3 protein: CASSLGITYEQYF
J gene: TRBJ2-5; D gene: NA; V gene: TRBV12-3/TRBV12-4; clone size: NA; CDR3 length: 13; CDR3 DNA: TGTGCCAGCAGTTTAGAGGCCAAAGAGACCCAGTACTTC; CDR3 protein: CASSLEAKETQYF
J gene: TRBJ2-5; D gene: NA; V gene: TRBV4-2; clone size: few; CDR3 length: 15; CDR3 DNA: TGTGCCAGCAGCCAAGGACAGGAAGGTCAAGAGACCCAGTACTTC; CDR3 protein: CASSQGQEGQETQYF
J gene: TRBJ2-1; D gene: TRBD1; V gene: TRBV9; clone size: NA; CDR3 length: 15; CDR3 DNA: TGTGCCAGCAGCGCCTCACAGGGGACGGGCAATGAGCAGTTCTTC; CDR3 protein: CASSASQGTGNEQFF
J gene: TRBJ2-3; D gene: NA; V gene: TRBV7-2; clone size: NA; CDR3 length: 14; CDR3 DNA: TGTGCCAGCAGTCAAGGGATCCACACAGATACGCAGTATTTT; CDR3 protein: CASSQGIHTDTQYF
J gene: TRBJ1-4; D gene: TRBD1; V gene: TRBV12-3/TRBV12-4; clone size: NA; CDR3 length: 13; CDR3 DNA: TGTGCCAGCGCACAGGGGAGGGATGAAAAACTGTTTTTT; CDR3 protein: CASAQGRDEKLFF
J gene: TRBJ2-7; D gene: NA; V gene: TRBV5-1; clone size: NA; CDR3 length: 15; CDR3 DNA: TGCGCCAGCAGCGGTCAGGGGGGAAGCTCCTACGAGCAGTACTTC; CDR3 protein: CASSGQGGSSYEQYF
J gene: TRBJ2-5; D gene: TRBD2; V gene: TRBV20-1; clone size: NA; CDR3 length: 15; CDR3 DNA: TGCAGTGCTAGGCTAGCGGGAGTCTCCACAGAGACCCAGTACTTC; CDR3 protein: CSARLAGVSTETQYF
J gene: TRBJ2-7; D gene: TRBD2; V gene: TRBV12-3/TRBV12-4; clone size: NA; CDR3 length: 15; CDR3 DNA: TGTGCCAGCAGTTTAGAGGCTAGCGGGAACTACGAGCAGTACTTC; CDR3 protein: CASSLEASGNYEQYF
J gene: TRBJ1-4; D gene: NA; V gene: TRBV7-6; clone size: NA; CDR3 length: 13; CDR3 DNA: TGTGCCAGCAGCTTAGAAGTCCGGGAAAAACTGTTTTTT; CDR3 protein: CASSLEVREKLFF
J gene: TRBJ1-1; D gene: NA; V gene: TRBV30; clone size: NA; CDR3 length: 13; CDR3 DNA: TGTGCCTGGAGTGTAACGGGGAGGACTGAAGCTTTCTTT; CDR3 protein: CAWSVTGRTEAFF
J gene: TRBJ2-1; D gene: NA; V gene: TRBV29-1; clone size: NA; CDR3 length: 12; CDR3 DNA: TGCAGCGCCGAGGAGGGAAACAATGAGCAGTTCTTC; CDR3 protein: CSAEEGNNEQFF
J gene: TRBJ2-3; D gene: NA; V gene: TRBV2; clone size: once; CDR3 length: 10; CDR3 DNA: TGTGCCAGCGGGCCGGATACGCAGTATTTT; CDR3 protein: CASGPDTQYF
J gene: TRBJ2-7; D gene: NA; V gene: TRBV9; clone size: NA; CDR3 length: 13; CDR3 DNA: TGTGCCAGCAACTATCCTGGGGTGAACGAGCAGTACTTC; CDR3 protein: CASNYPGVNEQYF
J gene: TRBJ1-2; D gene: NA; V gene: TRBV11-2; clone size: NA; CDR3 length: 15; CDR3 DNA: TGTGCCAGCAGCGAACTGCGGGACACCAACTATGGCTACACCTTC; CDR3 protein: CASSELRDTNYGYTF
J gene: TRBJ2-7; D gene: NA; V gene: TRBV11-2; clone size: NA; CDR3 length: 11; CDR3 DNA: TGTGCCAGCAGCAACCCACGCGGGCAGTACTTC; CDR3 protein: CASSNPRGQYF
J gene: TRBJ2-7; D gene: TRBD2; V gene: TRBV7-9; clone size: NA; CDR3 length: 13; CDR3 DNA: TGTGCCAGCAGCTTGGTCGCGGGAGACGAGCAGTACTTC; CDR3 protein: CASSLVAGDEQYF
J gene: TRBJ2-5; D gene: TRBD1; V gene: TRBV9; clone size: NA; CDR3 length: 15; CDR3 DNA: TGTGCCAGCAGCGTAGCAGGGGGTTCCCAAGAGACCCAGTACTTC; CDR3 protein: CASSVAGGSQETQYF
J gene: TRBJ1-2; D gene: TRBD1; V gene: TRBV6-1; clone size: NA; CDR3 length: 13; CDR3 DNA: TGTGCCAGCACAAACGGACAGGGCCATGGCTACACCTTC; CDR3 protein: CASTNGQGHGYTF
J gene: TRBJ1-4; D gene: TRBD1; V gene: TRBV25-1; clone size: NA; CDR3 length: 14; CDR3 DNA: TGTGCCAGCAGTATCGGGACAGGGGGTGAAAAACTGTTTTTT; CDR3 protein: CASSIGTGGEKLFF